Listed here are 7 T cell receptor beta chains from one sample, sequenced in a study of cytomegalovirus exposure and HLA in healthy donors. The protocol was immunoSEQ multiplex PCR, while the TCRdb copy is restricted to in-frame clones and leaves out a portion. The sample records some 130,000 clones, roughly 89% being singletons. Sequencing was carried out using PBMCs. The receptors derive from a woman younger than 30 in good health and CMV-seronegative.

The J gene is TRBJ2-2, the V gene TRBV9, with a weak D call TRBD1 (7 bases). V lost 3 bases, J lost 7 bases, and 19 bases lay in between. The CDR3 contains 16 residues. Germline V gives CDR1 SGDLS, CDR2 YYNGEE. The CDR3 bases are TGTGCCAGCAGCGGTCGAAACAGGGGAGCGGGCGGGGAGCTGTTTTTT. It specifies CASSGRNRGAGGELFF. Combining the CDR3 with reference TRBV9 and TRBJ2-2 gives the whole variable domain DSGVTQTPKHLITATGQRVTLRCSPRSGDLSVYWYQQSLDQGLQFLIQYYNGEERAKGNILERFSAQQFPDLHSELNLSSLELGDSALYFCASSGRNRGAGGELFFGEGSRLTVL.

The chain carries TRBV9 and TRBJ2-7; D is unresolved. There are 14 residues in the CDR3. CDR1 and CDR2 from the germline V gene are SGDLS and YYNGEE. Trimming left V 1 base short and J 6 bases short, with 14 bases between. CDR3 sequence: CASSVKASLSEQYF. The CDR3 DNA is TGTGCCAGCAGCGTAAAAGCTTCCTTATCCGAGCAGTACTTC. Drawing the rest from reference TRBV9 and TRBJ2-7, the complete variable domain is DSGVTQTPKHLITATGQRVTLRCSPRSGDLSVYWYQQSLDQGLQFLIQYYNGEERAKGNILERFSAQQFPDLHSELNLSSLELGDSALYFCASSVKASLSEQYFGPGTRLTVT.

This clone was seen only a few times. The chain links TRBV7-3 to TRBJ2-2, with D unclear. The CDR3 sequence is 11 residues long. The germline CDR1 and CDR2 sequences are SGHTA and FQGTGA. The V end was cut by 7 bases, the J end by 6 bases, with 6 bases between. The CDR3 spells CASTGSGELFF. The CDR3, as DNA: TGTGCCAGCACGGGTTCCGGGGAGCTGTTTTTT. Filled out from reference TRBV7-3 and TRBJ2-2, the complete variable domain reads GAGVSQTPSNKVTEKGKYVELRCDPISGHTALYWYRQSLGQGPEFLIYFQGTGAADDSGLPNDRFFAVRPEGSVSTLKIQRTERGDSAVYLCASTGSGELFFGEGSRLTVL.

V usage is TRBV6-5 and J usage is TRBJ2-7; D may be TRBD2 (6 bases). This CDR3 comprises 14 residues. The ends were cut back, 4 bases at V and 0 bases at J, with 10 bases in the middle. CDR1 and CDR2 (germline): MNHEY, SVGAGI. The CDR3 here is CASSSAGPSYEQYF. The DNA for the CDR3 is TGTGCCAGCAGTTCGGCGGGGCCCTCCTACGAGCAGTACTTC.

The chain employs TRBV6-5 and TRBJ1-1; no definite D call. With 4 bases removed from V and 1 base from J, the gap between germline ends came to 7 bases. This CDR3 contains 13 residues. Germline values: CDR1 MNHEY, CDR2 SVGAGI. Here the CDR3 reads CASSFGPNTEAFF. The DNA of the CDR3 is TGTGCCAGCAGTTTTGGGCCGAACACTGAAGCTTTCTTT.

The chain links TRBV6-5 to TRBJ2-1; 7 bases fit TRBD1. The germline gives CDR1 MNHEY, CDR2 SVGAGI. The junction had 4 bases not matched to a gene; V was cut back by 5 bases and J by 0 bases. The CDR3 contains 15 residues. Here the CDR3 DNA reads TGTGCCAGCAGTCGACAGGGACCCTCCTACAATGAGCAGTTCTTC. It yields the protein CASSRQGPSYNEQFF.

The count of this clone is one. The chain employs TRBV6-6 and TRBJ2-1, with 11 bases lining up with TRBD2. Germline CDR1 is MNHNY and CDR2 is SVGAGI (reference sequence). The trim removed 5 bases at V and 6 bases at J, leaving 6 bases unmatched. The CDR3 length is 15 residues. CDR3 bases: TGTGCCAGCAGTGGTAGCGGGGGGGCGTCCAATGAGCAGTTCTTC. It yields the protein CASSGSGGASNEQFF.